Presented here are 11 T cell receptor beta chains from one specimen sequenced in a study of blood T cell repertoires in COVID-19. Profiled with immunoSEQ multiplex PCR; TCRdb holds only in-frame clones, not every one. The sample records around 71,000 clones, 75% to 90% being singletons. The sample taken for sequencing was peripheral blood. Every receptor here comes from a man at least 80 years old with acute or convalescent COVID-19.

V and J are TRBV18 and TRBJ1-1; D may be TRBD1 (5 bases). The CDR3 contains 12 residues. Trimming left V 8 bases short and J 10 bases short, with 17 bases between. Germline-derived CDR1 and CDR2 are KGHSH and LQKENI. This CDR3 reads CASTNGGDVAFF. The CDR3 DNA reads as TGTGCCAGCACAAACGGGGGGGACGTAGCTTTCTTT. Looking up the rest from reference TRBV18 and TRBJ1-1 gives the full variable domain: NAGVMQNPRHLVRRRGQEARLRCSPMKGHSHVYWYRQLPEEGLKFMVYLQKENIIDESGMPKERFSAEFPKEGPSILRIQQVVRGDSAAYFCASTNGGDVAFFGQGTRLTVV.

By share, this clone counts as large (0.1 to 1%). The genes are TRBV25-1 and TRBJ1-1, with D uncertain. Trimming left V 2 bases short and J 1 base short, with 5 bases between. Germline CDR1 reads MGHDK; CDR2 reads SYGVNS. The CDR3 extends over 13 amino acids. CDR3 residues: CASSERENTEAFF. CDR3 DNA: TGTGCCAGCAGTGAACGGGAGAACACTGAAGCTTTCTTT.

This chain joins TRBV6-6 and TRBJ1-6, with D unclear. The CDR3 runs 13 residues. V lost 5 bases and J 10 bases, leaving 12 bases between the germline ends. CDR1 is MNHNY and CDR2 is SVGAGI in the germline V gene (reference sequence). CDR3 DNA: TGTGCCAGCAGTCACGGTCCGGGATCACCCCTCCACTTT. As protein: CASSHGPGSPLHF.

The rearrangement joins TRBV19 to TRBJ2-3; 14 bases align to TRBD2. The V gene end was trimmed by 2 bases and the J gene end by 5 bases; junction bases not matched to a gene: 6. The CDR3 is made up of 17 amino acids. Per the germline V gene, CDR1 is LNHDA and CDR2 is SQIVND (reference sequence). CDR3 sequence: CASSIRGLAGAGDTQYF. The CDR3 DNA reads as TGTGCCAGTAGTATAAGGGGACTAGCGGGAGCCGGAGATACGCAGTATTTT.

The chain has TRBV28 and TRBJ2-7; 9 positions agree with TRBD2. The V and J ends lost 2 bases and 1 base, in that order; junction bases with no gene match: 9. The CDR3 sequence is 17 residues long. Germline V gene sequence: CDR1 MDHEN, CDR2 SYDVKM. The CDR3: CASSLALAGDVSYEQYF. The CDR3 coding sequence is TGTGCCAGCAGTTTAGCATTAGCGGGAGACGTATCCTACGAGCAGTACTTC. The whole variable domain, filled in from reference TRBV28 and TRBJ2-7, reads DVKVTQSSRYLVKRTGEKVFLECVQDMDHENMFWYRQDPGLGLRLIYFSYDVKMKEKGDIPEGYSVSREKKERFSLILESASTNQTSMYLCASSLALAGDVSYEQYFGPGTRLTVT.

V is TRBV6-2 or TRBV6-3 and J is TRBJ1-5, with a tentative D call TRBD1 (6 bases). Trimming cost V 4 bases and J 3 bases, with 13 bases left between them. The CDR3 is made up of 15 amino acids. Looked up from germline, CDR1 is MNHEY and CDR2 is SVGEGT. CDR3 sequence: CASSSGATNNQPQHF. CDR3 DNA sequence: TGTGCCAGCAGTTCAGGGGCAACTAACAATCAGCCCCAGCATTTT.

CDR3 coding DNA: TGTGCCAGCAGACAGGACGTCCGCACCTACAATGAGCAGTTCTTC. It encodes CASRQDVRTYNEQFF. The chain joins TRBV27 to TRBJ2-1; maybe TRBD1 (5 bases). Per germline, CDR1 MNHEY and CDR2 SMNVEV (reference sequence). Trimming took 6 bases from V and 2 from J, leaving 14 bases between them. The CDR3 is 15 residues long.

This chain links TRBV9 with TRBJ2-3, with TRBD2 identical over 7 bases. Germline-derived CDR1 and CDR2 are SGDLS and YYNGEE. This CDR3 comprises 15 residues. Trimming cost V 4 bases and J 0 bases; bases outside gene matches: 5. The CDR3 coding sequence is TGTGCCAGCAGCCCAGCGGGGACTAGCACAGATACGCAGTATTTT. Its protein is CASSPAGTSTDTQYF. The full variable domain, with the rest looked up from reference TRBV9 and TRBJ2-3, is DSGVTQTPKHLITATGQRVTLRCSPRSGDLSVYWYQQSLDQGLQFLIQYYNGEERAKGNILERFSAQQFPDLHSELNLSSLELGDSALYFCASSPAGTSTDTQYFGPGTRLTVL.

The DNA of the CDR3 is TGCGCCAGCAGCTTTGGGACGGGGGGGCCGGCAGATACGCAGTATTTT. Its protein product is CASSFGTGGPADTQYF. This chain connects TRBV5-1 to TRBJ2-3; the match to TRBD2 covers 8 bases. CDR1 is SGHRS and CDR2 is YFSETQ in the germline V gene. The CDR3 covers 16 residues. J was trimmed by 4 bases and V by 2 bases; bases with no gene match: 9.

The V gene is TRBV5-1, the J gene TRBJ2-7; 8 positions match TRBD1. The V segment lost 4 bases and the J segment 6 bases; nucleotides outside the gene matches: 12. The CDR3 runs to 15 residues. In germline, CDR1 is SGHRS, CDR2 YFSETQ. This chain's CDR3 is CASSLLRDRSSEQYF. CDR3 nucleotides: TGCGCCAGCAGCCTGCTCCGGGACAGGTCCAGCGAGCAGTACTTC.

This clone was observed once. The chain couples TRBV5-1 to TRBJ2-7; D perhaps matches TRBD1 (5 bases). There are 14 residues in the CDR3. Germline loops: CDR1 SGHRS, CDR2 YFSETQ. Trimming pared 0 bases from V and 0 bases from J, leaving 7 bases between. CDR3 bases: TGCGCCAGCAGCTTGGGACAGTTCTCCTACGAGCAGTACTTC. Its translation is CASSLGQFSYEQYF. The whole variable domain, remainder taken from reference TRBV5-1 and TRBJ2-7, is KAGVTQTPRYLIKTRGQQVTLSCSPISGHRSVSWYQQTPGQGLQFLFEYFSETQRNKGNFPGRFSGRQFSNSRSEMNVSTLELGDSALYLCASSLGQFSYEQYFGPGTRLTVT.